This TCR beta chain was recorded in a study of cytomegalovirus exposure and HLA in healthy donors. General study points: A prior analysis recorded that most TCR beta V segments were productive about 90% or about 30% of the time. In most subjects, TCR beta sequences reportedly gave accurate predictions of HLA-A and HLA-B alleles. Beyond CMV serostatus, there was no information to go on about immune exposure.

Trimming shortened V by 6 bases and J by 1 base, and 7 bases separated the two germline ends. The CDR3 extends over 13 amino acids. Germline V CDR1 and CDR2: SGHVS, FQNEAQ. As concerns this clone: The target antigen is unknown.

Primers: 60 Vbeta forward and 13 Jbeta reverse. Sequencing used immunoSEQ multiplex PCR; TCRdb keeps in-frame clones, though not all of them. The sample contains approximately 140,000 clones, around 80% of which appear only once. This sequence was found in a woman aged 45-65 years in good health and CMV-seropositive. The sample taken for sequencing was PBMCs. The V gene is TRBV7-8, the J gene TRBJ1-3; TRBD1 might be the D (5 bases). In nucleotides, the CDR3 is TGTGCCAGCAGGGCAGGGTCTGGAAACACCATATATTTT. Its translation: CASRAGSGNTIYF.